This TCR beta chain is from a study of blood T cell repertoires in COVID-19. About the study: COVID-19 samples, acute and convalescent, were from the United States, Italy and Spain. The analysed material was cDNA or gDNA that came from T cells, B-cell-depleted T cells, or PBMCs.

Authors' methods: Researchers report that nucleated cell counts were estimated from reference gene primer amplification. Using immunoSEQ multiplex PCR, the repertoire was profiled, and TCRdb retains in-frame clones only, with some absent. V, J and clone size were drawn from that table, and D and trimming were deduced from the DNA. The table shows 90,000 to 130,000 clones, with approximately 82% occurring only once. The V segment lost 5 bases and the J segment 1 base; nucleotides outside the gene matches: 3. The CDR3 totals 15 residues. Germline V lookup: CDR1 LGHDT, CDR2 YNNKEL (reference sequence). The rearrangement uses TRBV3-1 (or the pseudogene TRBV3-2) and TRBJ2-3; 10 bases fit TRBD2. This receptor was taken from a woman aged 80 or over with acute or convalescent COVID-19. The sequencing sample was made of peripheral blood. The DNA for the CDR3 is TGTGCCAGCAGCTTCACTAGCGGGGGCACAGATACGCAGTATTTT. This codes for CASSFTSGGTDTQYF.